Listed below are T cell receptor beta chains from one sample, sequenced in a study of response to subunit inactivated influenza vaccine. TCRdb reprocessed the RT-PCR reads via MiXCR and lists one record per CDR3 protein. The sample lists 860,000 or so distinct CDR3 sequences; 21% were seen once. Specimen: PBMCs from blood, collected 5 days after vaccination. The origin of the receptors is a man in his fifties or sixties who received an inactivated influenza vaccine. CDR3s include the opening cysteine and the closing phenylalanine or tryptophan. D genes are given only for firm matches. Where a row states a size, it is once, few, many or the class of an expanded clone; other rows omit it.

>few|TRBV10-3|NA
CAISESVAVSYEQYF
>few|TRBV4-1|NA
CASSQDLTYEQYF
>few|TRBV29-1|NA
CSVRDTYEQYF
>few|TRBV12-3/TRBV12-4|TRBD2
CASGWTSGQETQYF
>few|TRBV10-3|NA
CAISDVPGFTEAFF
>few|TRBV5-1|NA
CDGGERYF
>few|TRBV4-2|TRBD1
CATRTGNANTEAFF
>NA|TRBV5-1|NA
CASGTDRAYEQYF
>few|TRBV11-2|TRBD2
CASSLDVLLAGAISSYEQYF
>few|TRBV7-2|TRBD2
CASSLVSAGDSYEQYF
>NA|TRBV27|TRBD1
CASSLLPGQMNTEAFF
>NA|TRBV6-1|NA
CASSAQGSGNTIYF
>few|TRBV6-6|TRBD1
CASRDRGLYEQYF
>NA|TRBV7-2|TRBD2
CASSLVGVAGGDTQYF
>few|TRBV7-2|NA
CASSQPSLNEQFF
>NA|TRBV7-9|NA
CASSPSTAQETQYF
>NA|TRBV15|TRBD1
CATSRVGTETSNYGYTF
>NA|TRBV4-3|NA
CASRQEAGNIYNEQFF
>NA|TRBV7-8|TRBD2
CASSPSPGLAAQYF
>many|TRBV27|NA
CASSLRATGGELFF
>NA|TRBV6-4|TRBD2
CASRTIRSGALIKVRETQYF
>few|TRBV12-3/TRBV12-4|NA
CASSLSRESGYTF
>few|TRBV4-2|NA
CASSQDRVRVNQPQHF
>NA|TRBV12-3/TRBV12-4|NA
CASSEDGGPYEQYF
>NA|TRBV7-9|NA
CASSSKGGTRTDTQYF
>NA|TRBV19|NA
CASSIGRETQETQYF
>NA|TRBV6-5|NA
CASSYSMPGSGNTIYF
>NA|TRBV3-1|NA
CASSQDGARTEAFF
>NA|TRBV6-5|TRBD2
CASSYSTEAGGGELFF
>NA|TRBV7-2|TRBD1
CASSLVPGQVTYNEQFF
>few|TRBV7-9|TRBD1
CASSSTGALAYEQYF
>few|TRBV4-3|NA
CASSHLELYNEQFF
>NA|TRBV12-3/TRBV12-4|NA
CASSSSSLTDTQYF
>NA|TRBV7-9|TRBD1
CASSSIQGAITEAFF
>NA|TRBV12-3/TRBV12-4|NA
CASSLKMDPQETQYF
>many|TRBV6-5|NA
CASRAGANVLTF
>NA|TRBV11-2|NA
CASSPSTGATEAFF
>NA|TRBV5-1|TRBD1
CASSEGQVAAYEQYF
>NA|TRBV29-1|TRBD1
CSVENRDRGQGDTDTQYF
>few|TRBV5-6|NA
CASSLKGSGEQYF
>few|TRBV20-1|NA
CSAWTEYYEQYF
>few|TRBV7-3|TRBD2
CASSLGGSSLFF